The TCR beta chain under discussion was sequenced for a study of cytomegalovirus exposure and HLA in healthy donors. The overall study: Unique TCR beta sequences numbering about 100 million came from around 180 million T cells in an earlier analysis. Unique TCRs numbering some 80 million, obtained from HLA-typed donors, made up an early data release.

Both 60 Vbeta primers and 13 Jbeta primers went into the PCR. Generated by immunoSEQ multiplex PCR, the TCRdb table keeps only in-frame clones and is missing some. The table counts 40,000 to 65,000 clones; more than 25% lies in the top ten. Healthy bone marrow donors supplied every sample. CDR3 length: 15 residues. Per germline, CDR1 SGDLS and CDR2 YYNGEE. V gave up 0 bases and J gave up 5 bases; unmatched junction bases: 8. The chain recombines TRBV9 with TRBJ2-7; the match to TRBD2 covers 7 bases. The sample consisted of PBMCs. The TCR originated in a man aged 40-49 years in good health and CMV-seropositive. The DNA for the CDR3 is TGTGCCAGCAGCGTAGTCGGGCGGGAGTACGACGAGCAGTACTTC. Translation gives CASSVVGREYDEQYF. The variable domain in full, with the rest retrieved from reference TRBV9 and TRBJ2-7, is DSGVTQTPKHLITATGQRVTLRCSPRSGDLSVYWYQQSLDQGLQFLIQYYNGEERAKGNILERFSAQQFPDLHSELNLSSLELGDSALYFCASSVVGREYDEQYFGPGTRLTVT.